The next 27 T cell receptor beta chains were all read from a single sample in a study of T cell responses to AZD1222 COVID-19 vaccine. Here immunoSEQ multiplex PCR was the method, and the copy in TCRdb shows in-frame clones only, minus some. The data show around 130,000 clones, roughly 85% seen once. Sequenced here: peripheral blood, sampled on day 0 of MenACWY control vaccination. These receptors originate from an adult in good health.

This clone appeared a single time. The chain employs TRBV11-2 and TRBJ2-5; D is possibly TRBD2 (5 bases). This CDR3 contains 13 residues. Trimming cost V 2 bases and J 9 bases, with 13 bases left between them. Per the germline V gene, CDR1 is SGHAT and CDR2 is FQNNGV. The CDR3 DNA is TGTGCCAGCAGCTTATCAGGCACCGGGGCCCAGTACTTC. This codes for CASSLSGTGAQYF.

V is TRBV2 and J is TRBJ1-1; 10 bases align to TRBD1. Germline-derived CDR1 and CDR2 are SNHLY and FYNNEI. This CDR3 spans 14 amino acids. Germline trimming cut 7 bases from V and 4 bases from J; bases unmatched to any gene: 6. CDR3 amino acids: CASTPDRGITEAFF. CDR3 nucleotides: TGTGCCAGCACCCCGGACAGGGGGATCACTGAAGCTTTCTTT. The full variable domain, rest sourced from reference TRBV2 and TRBJ1-1, is EPEVTQTPSHQVTQMGQEVILRCVPISNHLYFYWYRQILGQKVEFLVSFYNNEISEKSEIFDDQFSVERPDGSNFTLKIRSTKLEDSAMYFCASTPDRGITEAFFGQGTRLTVV.

The chain couples TRBV7-2 to TRBJ2-7; TRBD2 matches 8 bases. V trimming: 5 bases; J trimming: 3 bases; junction bases outside the gene matches: 6. CDR3 size: 14 residues. Per germline, CDR1 SGHTA and CDR2 FQGNSA. CDR3 residues: CASSQAGEVYEQYF. In DNA form, the CDR3 reads TGTGCCAGCAGCCAAGCGGGAGAGGTCTACGAGCAGTACTTC.

The genes are TRBV2 and TRBJ1-2; TRBD1 matches 9 bases. CDR1 is SNHLY and CDR2 is FYNNEI in the germline V gene. V lost 5 bases, J lost 6 bases, and 4 bases stayed unmatched. The length of the CDR3 is 13 residues. For the CDR3, the DNA is TGTGCCAGCAGTAGACAGGGGGAGGATGGCTACACCTTC. Protein product: CASSRQGEDGYTF.

CDR3 residues: CSVTTGGTEAFF. CDR3 sequence (DNA): TGCAGCGTTACCACCGGGGGGACTGAAGCTTTCTTT. The chain uses TRBV29-1 and TRBJ1-1; a possible D gene is TRBD1 (5 bases). Germline V CDR1 and CDR2: SQVTM, ANQGSEA. The V end lost 5 bases, the J end lost 5 bases, and 12 bases lay between the germline ends. This CDR3 has 12 residues.

The chain combines TRBV29-1 with TRBJ1-3, with no clear D. V was cut by 6 bases and J by 0 bases, with 6 bases left in between. The CDR3 runs 12 residues. Germline V gene lookup returns CDR1 SQVTM and CDR2 ANQGSEA. The CDR3 DNA reads TGCAGCGTGGCAGGCTCTGGAAACACCATATATTTT. Its translation is CSVAGSGNTIYF.

The gene calls are TRBV20-1 and TRBJ1-2; D is unclear. Germline CDR1 reads DFQATT; CDR2 reads SNEGSKA (reference sequence). The V end was cut by 2 bases, the J end by 3 bases, with 4 bases between. The CDR3 sequence is 11 residues long. In nucleotides, the CDR3 is TGCAGTGCTAGATGGGACTATGGCTACACCTTC. Translating gives CSARWDYGYTF.

This chain joins TRBV18 and TRBJ1-4; a weak D match, TRBD1 (5 bases). The CDR3 sequence is 15 residues long. Germline loops: CDR1 KGHSH, CDR2 LQKENI. V was clipped by 6 bases and J by 5 bases, with 16 bases between them. This CDR3 reads CASSQTRDQNEKLFF. The CDR3 coding sequence is TGTGCCAGCTCGCAAACCCGGGACCAAAATGAAAAACTGTTTTTT.

The genes are TRBV10-3 and TRBJ2-7; D assignment may be TRBD1 or TRBD2 (5 bases each). The V gene's germline CDR1 is ENHRY and CDR2 SYGVKD. This CDR3 is 12 amino acids long. The V end lost 2 bases, the J end lost 7 bases, and 9 bases lay between the germline ends. The CDR3, as DNA: TGTGCCATCAGTGAGCAAGGGACGGAGCAGTACTTC. Translation gives CAISEQGTEQYF.

The chain joins TRBV6-5 to TRBJ1-2, with 10 bases matching TRBD1. This CDR3 comprises 15 residues. The ends lost 3 bases at V and 8 bases at J; junction bases unmatched: 9. The V gene's germline CDR1 is MNHEY and CDR2 SVGAGI. The CDR3 sequence is CASSYDRGRGNGYTF. The DNA of the CDR3 is TGTGCCAGCAGTTATGACAGGGGGCGGGGAAACGGCTACACCTTC.

This chain links TRBV7-9 with TRBJ1-1; TRBD1 matches 8 bases. The CDR3 runs 19 residues. CDR1 and CDR2 (germline): SEHNR, FQNEAQ (reference sequence). The V gene end was trimmed by 5 bases and the J gene end by 5 bases; junction bases not matched to a gene: 22. CDR3 loop: CASSRLVGTGTWGGTEAFF. The CDR3 DNA reads as TGTGCCAGCAGCCGTCTAGTCGGGACAGGTACCTGGGGTGGGACTGAAGCTTTCTTT.

The gene calls are TRBV11-2 and TRBJ2-7, with a tentative D call TRBD2 (6 bases). The V end lost 5 bases, the J end lost 1 base, and 9 bases lay between the germline ends. Germline-derived CDR1 and CDR2 are SGHAT and FQNNGV. The CDR3 extends over 13 amino acids. CDR3 sequence (DNA): TGTGCCAGCAGCGCGGGGACTTCCTACGAGCAGTACTTC. Protein product: CASSAGTSYEQYF.

The chain has TRBV24-1 and TRBJ1-5, with D unclear. Trimming stripped 1 base from V and 4 bases from J, with 7 bases between. There are 14 residues in the CDR3. Germline V gives CDR1 KGHDR, CDR2 SFDVKD. CDR3 bases: TGTGCCACCAGTGATTTAGGCGTAAATCAGCCCCAGCATTTT. Translating gives CATSDLGVNQPQHF.

The chain couples TRBV19 to TRBJ2-1, with 11 bases identical to TRBD2. The CDR3 is made up of 17 amino acids. Trimming cost V 3 bases and J 6 bases; bases outside gene matches: 10. Germline V lookup: CDR1 LNHDA, CDR2 SQIVND (reference sequence). The DNA for the CDR3 is TGTGCCAGTAGTATGGGGCTAGCGGGAGGTGGGTCCAATGAGCAGTTCTTC. This sequence encodes CASSMGLAGGGSNEQFF.

The sample holds one count of this clone. V gene TRBV5-1 combines with J gene TRBJ1-1; TRBD1 aligns across 8 bases. The CDR3 is 16 amino acids. Germline CDR1 reads SGHRS; CDR2 reads YFSETQ. The V segment lost 4 bases and the J segment 5 bases; nucleotides outside the gene matches: 13. For the CDR3, the DNA is TGCGCCAGCAGCCGACGAGCCGGGACAGGAGTTACTGAAGCTTTCTTT. This translates into CASSRRAGTGVTEAFF.

The V and J genes are TRBV11-2 and TRBJ2-2; D possibly corresponds to TRBD2 (5 bases). V shed 5 bases and J shed 6 bases, with 13 bases lying between them. The length of the CDR3 is 14 residues. From germline, CDR1 is SGHAT and CDR2 FQNNGV. DNA for the CDR3: TGTGCCAGCAGCCCGGACGGGCGGGCCGGGGAGCTGTTTTTT. This gives the protein CASSPDGRAGELFF.

The chain employs TRBV21-1 and TRBJ2-7; no check of the table's D call, TRBD1, against the DNA was made. TRBV21-1 is noted as a pseudogene. The CDR3 length is 14 residues. The CDR3 DNA is TGTGCCAGCACCTCTTGGACAGGGTCCTACGAGCAGTACTTC. Translating gives CASTSWTGSYEQYF.

The chain is built from TRBV6-1 and TRBJ2-2; 10 bases agree with TRBD1. The ends lost 2 bases at V and 6 bases at J; junction bases unmatched: 9. The germline CDR1 and CDR2 sequences are MNHNS and SASEGT. This CDR3 contains 17 residues. The CDR3 region is CASSERPGQGIPGELFF. The CDR3 DNA reads as TGTGCCAGCAGTGAAAGACCGGGACAGGGGATCCCCGGGGAGCTGTTTTTT.

The V call is TRBV6-1, the J call TRBJ2-7, with TRBD1 matching 10 bases. V was pared by 3 bases and J by 5 bases, with 4 bases of the junction left unmatched. The CDR3 totals 14 residues. Germline CDR1 and CDR2: MNHNS and SASEGT. The CDR3 nucleotides are TGTGCCAGCAGTGAGGGGACAGGGGTCAACGAGCAGTACTTC. It yields the protein CASSEGTGVNEQYF.

The chain recombines TRBV19 with TRBJ2-7, with 9 bases identical to TRBD1. The CDR3 consists of 19 residues. The germline CDR1 and CDR2 sequences are LNHDA and SQIVND (reference sequence). J was trimmed by 4 bases and V by 5 bases; bases with no gene match: 21. CDR3 sequence: CASSSSGTGLSQRLYEQYF. The CDR3 nucleotides read TGTGCCAGTAGTTCCTCCGGGACAGGGCTAAGCCAGCGGCTTTACGAGCAGTACTTC.

The gene calls are TRBV4-2 and TRBJ2-7, with TRBD1 identical over 8 bases. CDR1 is LGHNA, CDR2 YNFKEQ, per germline. V shed 2 bases, J shed 5 bases, and the junction held 5 bases outside the gene matches. CDR3 length equals 14 residues. Written as DNA, the CDR3 is TGTGCCAGCAGCCAACAGACAGGGGACCACGAGCAGTACTTC. This translates into CASSQQTGDHEQYF.

V usage is TRBV6-4 and J usage is TRBJ2-5; 8 bases are a match to TRBD1. V shed 11 bases, J shed 4 bases, and the junction held 24 bases outside the gene matches. Germline V CDR1 and CDR2: MRHNA, SNTAGT. The CDR3 loop spans 18 amino acids. The chain's CDR3 is CAGSNPTHPWTGLETQYF. Here the CDR3 DNA reads TGTGCCGGAAGCAACCCGACCCACCCTTGGACAGGGCTAGAGACCCAGTACTTC.

The chain uses TRBV14 and TRBJ1-2; 8 bases map to TRBD1. CDR1 is SGHDN, CDR2 FVKESK, per germline. V lost 3 bases, J lost 5 bases, and 11 bases stayed unmatched. The CDR3 has 16 amino acids. CDR3 coding DNA: TGTGCCAGCAGCCAGGCTGGACAGGGCAGTTGGTATGGCTACACCTTC. Its protein product is CASSQAGQGSWYGYTF.

The chain recombines TRBV24-1 with TRBJ2-7; 8 bases agree with TRBD1. The CDR3 length is 16 residues. Germline V CDR1 and CDR2: KGHDR, SFDVKD. The V gene end was trimmed by 5 bases and the J gene end by 2 bases; junction bases not matched to a gene: 10. CDR3 residues: CATSAIQGGSTYEQYF. CDR3 bases: TGTGCCACCAGTGCAATACAGGGGGGAAGCACCTACGAGCAGTACTTC.

The chain is built from TRBV10-2 and TRBJ1-5; D remains ambiguous. V was shortened by 5 bases and J by 6 bases, with 11 bases between the two germline ends. Germline V lookup: CDR1 WSHSY, CDR2 SAAADI. This CDR3 is built from 13 residues. In DNA form, the CDR3 reads TGCGCCAGCAGTCCCGGGCGGACTCAGCCCCAGCATTTT. This gives the protein CASSPGRTQPQHF.

The CDR3 coding sequence is TGCGCCAGCAGCTTAGGAAACTCCTACAATGAGCAGTTCTTC. This codes for CASSLGNSYNEQFF. The chain combines TRBV5-1 with TRBJ2-1; D call uncertain. Germline CDR1 SGHRS, CDR2 YFSETQ. The CDR3 runs to 14 residues. Trimming removed 2 bases at V and 0 bases at J, with 6 bases between.

The chain recombines TRBV6-5 with TRBJ2-7; 9 bases are shared with TRBD1. This CDR3 has 16 residues. The germline gives CDR1 MNHEY, CDR2 SVGAGI. V was clipped by 0 bases and J by 0 bases; unmatched bases: 3. The CDR3 DNA sequence: TGTGCCAGCAGTTACTCTGGGACAGGGCGCTCCTACGAGCAGTACTTC. Amino acid sequence: CASSYSGTGRSYEQYF.